This T cell receptor (beta chain) is from a study of T cell responses to AZD1222 COVID-19 vaccine. Study-wide findings and caveats: Within unmutated variant regions lay the reported targets of nearly half of spike-specific TCRs. Dominant CD4 TCR responses targeted spike regions 160-218 and 743-854.

The CDR3 length is 15 residues. Germline V gives CDR1 SGHKS, CDR2 YYEKEE (reference sequence). V was pared by 0 bases and J by 0 bases, with 9 bases between. A note on this clone: What it binds is not known.

Only in-frame clones appear in the TCRdb table, and some are missing; sequencing was by immunoSEQ multiplex PCR. The sample includes fewer than 180,000 clones, approximately 92% of them seen just once. This sample comprised peripheral blood, obtained 28 days after the second AZD1222 dose. This chain joins TRBV5-5 and TRBJ1-1; D is unclear. The source of this sequence is an adult who received the AZD1222 COVID-19 vaccine. CDR3 sequence reads: CASSLASVLNTEAFF. CDR3 DNA sequence: TGTGCCAGCAGCTTGGCCTCGGTTCTGAACACTGAAGCTTTCTTT.